This T cell receptor beta chain appears in the sequencing data of a study of blood T cell repertoires in COVID-19. Across the study: The United States, Italy and Spain provided the acute and convalescent COVID-19 samples.

Trimming stripped 1 base from V and 7 bases from J, with 10 bases between. The V gene's germline CDR1 is MNHEY and CDR2 SMNVEV (reference sequence). The CDR3 covers 13 residues. Source study methods: Scientists estimated how many nucleated cells there were by amplifying reference gene primers. TCRdb keeps only in-frame clones here, not all; method: immunoSEQ multiplex PCR. The D gene and trimming were derived from the DNA, and the V and J assignments and clone size from that table. The sample lists around 250,000 clones; 70% to 90% were seen once. Living in under 30 US areas, the participants were between roughly 18 and 95 years of age. Categorization into cohorts depended on clinical history that participants reported.

This chain joins TRBV27 and TRBJ1-2; tentatively, D is TRBD1 (5 bases). Sequencing used PBMCs or T cells enriched from blood (not recorded which). The clonotype originates from a woman in her fifties or sixties who had recovered from COVID-19. In nucleotides, the CDR3 is TGTGCCAGCAGTTTATTGGCGGGGGGTGGCTACACCTTC. Amino acids: CASSLLAGGGYTF.